Sequencing of this T cell receptor (beta chain) was carried out in a study of T cells in Graves' hyperthyroidism and ophthalmopathy. From RNA transcripts, TCR beta CDR3 regions were amplified. HTBI primers were used for first-round RT-PCR of the TCR CDR3. TCRdb re-called the multiplex PCR reads through MiXCR, storing one row per CDR3 protein. The sample has hundreds of thousands of distinct CDR3 sequences, 20% to 25% seen once. This CDR3 has 13 amino acids. The V end lost 3 bases, the J end lost 9 bases, and 12 bases lay between the germline ends. From germline, CDR1 is SGDLS and CDR2 YYNGEE. Study-level results: A median 6.5 months before onset, the model predicted ophthalmopathy. Most thyroid clonotypes expanded above 0.001 appeared in blood too.

This clonotype was recorded a few times. What it binds is unknown. Sample: blood. This TCR came from a man aged 25-45 years with Graves' ophthalmopathy. The chain employs TRBV9 and TRBJ2-2; the D is unclear. For the CDR3, the DNA is TGTGCCAGCAGCGCCGATAACATTAGGGAGCTGTTTTTT. This gives the protein CASSADNIRELFF.